This T cell receptor beta chain is drawn from a study of blood T cell repertoires in COVID-19 (dated by TCRdb to the early 2020s). In the study overall: Collaborator samples came from the United States, Italy and Spain and covered acute and convalescent phases of COVID-19. The material from the prospective study consisted of cDNA or gDNA derived from T cells, B-cell-depleted T cells, or PBMCs. Subjects who had been exposed to COVID-19, were actively infected with it, or had recovered from it provided the deeply sampled blood TCRbeta repertoires that made up the dataset. The repertoires were made available in a free public database intended to serve as a resource for research on the immune response to SARS-CoV-2. Samples were obtained from the ongoing ImmuneRACE study (first 160 participants) and from about 1,300 subjects provided by 6 global collaborators. The sample metadata nearly always contained a de-identified subject ID, COVID-19 status, age in years and sex. HLA class I and class II types, where available, came from metadata supplied by the sample provider rather than from assay-based typing. Here is what the overall study found, with its caveats: How much clinical and demographic metadata was included differed by source and by participant, and the metadata was provided uncurated.

As concerns this clone: Its recognized antigen is unknown. No much larger clone exists at a distance of one base, and base qualities are not known.

The germline V gene supplies CDR1 MNHEY and CDR2 SVGAGI. The germline V end is reduced by 6 bases and the J end by 1 base; junction bases left unmatched: 2. There are 13 amino acids in the CDR3, from cysteine to phenylalanine inclusive. Only the CDR3 part of the read is kept: 39 bases, read in frame from the first base. At one collaborating source in Seattle, patients were enrolled during active infection and were followed longitudinally through the course of disease. Collaborating institutions collected whole blood in K2EDTA tubes following their own protocols. For TCRbeta analysis, collaborators shipped samples as frozen whole blood, isolated PBMCs, or DNA extracted from either of those sample types. TCRbeta CDR3 regions were amplified from genomic DNA using the immunoSEQ Assay, a bias-controlled multiplex PCR. Concerning the study's data processing: The number of nucleated cells in each sample was estimated from the amplification of reference gene primers within the assay. Sequence reads were collapsed and filtered to measure the absolute abundance of every unique TCRbeta CDR3 rearrangement. For each sample, productive Simpson clonality was calculated as the square root of Simpson's diversity index across productive rearrangements. This is the immuneACCESS table as TCRdb keeps it, with only in-frame sequences that have V and J called. A part of the clones is gone; compared with another copy, unresolved V genes explain less than half, and the rest is unexplained. V and J calls and clone size are given by that table; D and trimming were obtained from the DNA. Recorded for this sample are some 390,000 clones; about 88% of them occurred a single time. The ten most abundant clones make up roughly 1.4% of the sample.

The rearrangement joined TRBV6-5 to TRBJ1-1; 7 of the junction bases match TRBD1. The sequencing sample was made of peripheral blood. This clonotype was sampled from a woman aged 40 to 50 with COVID-19, enrolled during active disease. The CDR3 reads as follows: CASRRGQNTEAFF. The bases read TGTGCCAGCAGGAGGGGGCAGAACACTGAAGCTTTCTTT.